This T cell receptor beta chain was documented in a study of blood T cell repertoires in COVID-19. TCRdb's copy holds only in-frame clones and misses some; the assay was immunoSEQ multiplex PCR. The repertoire holds about 250,000 clones, with 65% to 90% as singletons. The CDR3 is 16 amino acids. The V gene lost 4 bases and the J gene lost 2 bases, with 13 bases spanning the gap. Germline-derived CDR1 and CDR2 are SGHTS and YDEGEE. V usage is TRBV5-8 and J usage is TRBJ1-6, with D uncertain. The clonotype comes from a man younger than 35 who had recovered from COVID-19. The sample consisted of PBMCs or T cells enriched from blood (not recorded which). CDR3 loop: CASSPQSGAYNSPLHF. The CDR3 region has the DNA TGTGCCAGCAGCCCCCAGTCCGGGGCCTATAATTCACCCCTCCACTTT.